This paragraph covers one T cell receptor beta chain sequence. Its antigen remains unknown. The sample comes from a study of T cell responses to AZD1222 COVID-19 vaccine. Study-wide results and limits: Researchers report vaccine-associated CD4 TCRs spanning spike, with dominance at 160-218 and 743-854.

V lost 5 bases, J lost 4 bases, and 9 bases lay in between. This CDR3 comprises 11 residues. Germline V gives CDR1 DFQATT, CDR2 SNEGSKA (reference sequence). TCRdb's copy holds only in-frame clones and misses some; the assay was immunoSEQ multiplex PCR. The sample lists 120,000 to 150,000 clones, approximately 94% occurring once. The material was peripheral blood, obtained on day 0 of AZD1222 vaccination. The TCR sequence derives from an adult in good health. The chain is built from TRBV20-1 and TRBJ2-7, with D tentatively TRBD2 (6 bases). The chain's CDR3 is CSAAGGYEQYF. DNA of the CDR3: TGCAGTGCTGCCGGGGGTTACGAGCAGTACTTC.